This TCR beta chain was recorded in a study of CDR3 diversity in severe acne. This CDR3 contains 17 residues. With 4 bases clipped from V and 4 bases from J, the junction kept 10 bases outside the gene matches. CDR1 is KGHDR and CDR2 is SFDVKD in the germline V gene. This clonotype has just a few counts. TCRdb re-called the PCR reads with MiXCR, one entry per CDR3 protein. Of more than 85,000 distinct CDR3 sequences in the sample, roughly half were seen once. The receptor's source is a male donor in good health, serving as a control. Sequencing input: blood. The J gene is TRBJ2-2, the V gene TRBV24-1; 8 positions match TRBD2. CDR3 nucleotide sequence: TGTGCCACCAGTGACCCCGGTTCAGCGGGAGTCACCGGGGAGCTGTTTTTT. It is translated as CATSDPGSAGVTGELFF.